The 4 T cell receptor beta chains below were found in one sample sequenced in a study of cytomegalovirus exposure and HLA in healthy donors. The PCR employed 60 Vbeta primers together with 13 Jbeta primers. Assay: immunoSEQ multiplex PCR; the TCRdb copy retains only in-frame clones and omits some. This sample carries under 150,000 clones, 82% of them seen once, and the ten largest clones take less than 10%. Sample: PBMCs. The receptor source for this set is a woman aged 45 to 65 in good health and CMV-seropositive.

This rearrangement joins TRBV18 to TRBJ1-1; D is possibly TRBD1 (6 bases). The germline V and J ends were trimmed by 6 bases and 0 bases, with 14 bases remaining between them. Germline V gene lookup returns CDR1 KGHSH and CDR2 LQKENI. The CDR3 is made up of 15 amino acids. DNA for the CDR3: TGTGCCAGCTCCCGCATACAGGGATTGAACACTGAAGCTTTCTTT. Residues: CASSRIQGLNTEAFF.

A remark on this clone: The junction departs from germline at one end; a sequencing error may be responsible. V and J are TRBV7-9 and TRBJ1-1; possible D gene TRBD1, 5 bases. Germline V gene data show CDR1 as SEHNR and CDR2 as FQNEAQ (reference sequence). The CDR3 has 14 amino acids. This CDR3 reads CSSSLGAGAAEAFF. Here the CDR3 DNA reads TGTTCCAGCAGCTTAGGAGCTGGGGCAGCTGAAGCTTTCTTT. Variable domain in full (rest from reference TRBV7-9 and TRBJ1-1): DTGVSQNPRHKITKRGQNVTFRCDPISEHNRLYWYRQTLGQGPEFLTYFQNEAQLEKSRLLSDRFSAERPKGSFSTLEIQRTEQGDSAMYLCSSSLGAGAAEAFFGQGTRLTVV.

The V call is TRBV9, the J call TRBJ2-1, with 9 bases matching TRBD2. Per the germline V gene, CDR1 is SGDLS and CDR2 is YYNGEE. J gave up 9 bases and V 1 base, and 8 bases lay outside the gene matches. The CDR3 loop spans 15 amino acids. The CDR3 sequence is CASSVQAGGRVEQFF. CDR3 DNA: TGTGCCAGCAGCGTACAGGCGGGAGGGAGGGTTGAGCAGTTCTTC.

The chain couples TRBV2 to TRBJ1-4; 7 nucleotides align to TRBD1. Germline trimming cut 8 bases from V and 5 bases from J; bases unmatched to any gene: 5. Germline CDR1 and CDR2: SNHLY and FYNNEI. This CDR3 contains 13 residues. This CDR3 is CASHRGLNEKLFF. The CDR3 region has the DNA TGTGCCAGCCACAGGGGCCTGAATGAAAAACTGTTTTTT.